This TCR beta chain was found in a study of human T cells and chemical hapten exposure. In the study overall: A patient group, mainly female, showed alopecia areata, totalis or universalis. Broader study findings: A positive correlation with patch test score was shown by PT1 expanded TCR counts.

Time point in this sample: patch test 1, 2 weeks after DPC sensitization. Treatment here: therapeutic diphenylcyclopropenone sensitization with weekly scalp DPC. In TCRdb, the RACE reads were re-called with MiXCR into one record per CDR3 protein. The data show roughly 180,000 distinct CDR3 sequences, about 14% seen once. This clonotype was detected a few times. Its target is unknown. The CDR3 length is 16 residues. Germline CDR1 reads SGHTA; CDR2 reads FQGNSA. V lost 5 bases to trimming and J lost 8 bases; unmatched junction nucleotides: 10. The chain combines TRBV7-2 with TRBJ2-1, with 12 bases that match TRBD2. The material sequenced was whole blood, taken in connection with sensitization to the hapten diphenylcyclopropenone (DPC). This TCR was sampled from a woman in her twenties or thirties with alopecia areata. Some clones in this sample may be carry-over from other donors' samples. DNA for the CDR3: TGTGCCAGCAGCCCATACCTAGCGGGAGGGGACCATGAGCAGTTCTTC. This gives the protein CASSPYLAGGDHEQFF.